Below, 23 T cell receptor beta chains from the same sample are listed, as sequenced in a study of T cells in localized non-small cell lung cancer. The table came from immunoSEQ multiplex PCR; TCRdb's copy has only in-frame clones and leaves some out. The sample consists of about 74,000 clones, about 88% of them appearing once. Sequencing used peripheral blood, obtained before any cancer treatment. Receptor source: an older female donor with stage I lung adenocarcinoma.

This chain joins TRBV18 and TRBJ2-7, with TRBD1 identical over 7 bases. This CDR3 has 12 amino acids. V shed 6 bases, J shed 5 bases, and the junction held 4 bases outside the gene matches. CDR1 and CDR2 from the germline V gene are KGHSH and LQKENI. For the CDR3, the DNA is TGTGCCAGCTCCCAAACAGGGGACGAGCAGTACTTC. Residues: CASSQTGDEQYF.

This clone showed up just once. The chain recombines TRBV11-2 with TRBJ1-2, with 10 nucleotides matching TRBD1. Germline CDR1 SGHAT, CDR2 FQNNGV. CDR3 length: 16 residues. Trimming removed 6 bases from V and 4 bases from J; junction bases left unmatched: 11. CDR3 DNA: TGTGCCAGCAGTCTTGACGCCGGGACAGGGGTCTATGGCTACACCTTC. Protein product: CASSLDAGTGVYGYTF. The variable domain in full, with the rest retrieved from reference TRBV11-2 and TRBJ1-2, is EAGVAQSPRYKIIEKRQSVAFWCNPISGHATLYWYQQILGQGPKLLIQFQNNGVVDDSQLPKDRFSAERLKGVDSTLKIQPAKLEDSAVYLCASSLDAGTGVYGYTFGSGTRLTVV.

The chain has TRBV19 and TRBJ1-4, with 7 bases that match TRBD1. V trimming: 2 bases; J trimming: 0 bases; junction bases outside the gene matches: 6. Germline V gene sequence: CDR1 LNHDA, CDR2 SQIVND (reference sequence). The CDR3 spans 17 residues. CDR3 protein: CASSIQSGTATNEKLFF. DNA for the CDR3: TGTGCCAGTAGTATACAAAGTGGGACAGCAACTAATGAAAAACTGTTTTTT.

The V and J genes are TRBV10-3 and TRBJ1-5, with D hard to call. There are 14 residues in the CDR3. Germline V lookup: CDR1 ENHRY, CDR2 SYGVKD. V shed 6 bases and J shed 0 bases, with 9 bases lying between them. This CDR3 reads CAIRGFSSNQPQHF. As DNA, the CDR3 is TGTGCCATCAGGGGTTTTAGTAGCAATCAGCCCCAGCATTTT.

The gene calls are TRBV7-9 and TRBJ2-2, with TRBD1 matching 8 bases. The CDR3 contains 16 residues. V was pared by 5 bases and J by 4 bases, with 9 bases of the junction left unmatched. CDR1 is SEHNR and CDR2 is FQNEAQ in the germline V gene (reference sequence). The CDR3 reads CASSREFDRGTGELFF. The CDR3 coding sequence is TGTGCCAGCAGCCGCGAGTTTGACAGGGGCACCGGGGAGCTGTTTTTT.

In its sample, this clone was seen once. The gene calls are TRBV9 and TRBJ2-1; 9 bases fit TRBD2. The germline gives CDR1 SGDLS, CDR2 YYNGEE. Germline trimming cut 4 bases from V and 5 bases from J; bases unmatched to any gene: 10. The CDR3 sequence is 16 residues long. The CDR3 loop reads CASSPTLAGMNNEQFF. CDR3 bases: TGTGCCAGCAGCCCGACACTAGCGGGTATGAACAATGAGCAGTTCTTC.

The rearrangement links TRBV4-3 to TRBJ1-2; D gene unclear. Germline V CDR1 and CDR2: LGHNA, YSLEER. The CDR3 runs 16 residues. Trimming took off 0 bases at V and 8 bases at J, with 19 bases between the two ends. CDR3 sequence reads: CASSQEGGGRASGYTF. As DNA, the CDR3 is TGCGCCAGCAGCCAAGAAGGTGGAGGTAGGGCGAGCGGCTACACCTTC.

The V gene is TRBV5-1, the J gene TRBJ1-2, with 9 bases fitting TRBD1. The CDR3 loop spans 14 amino acids. Germline CDR1 and CDR2: SGHRS and YFSETQ. Losses at the gene ends were 4 bases for V and 3 bases for J; bases not matched to a gene: 4. CDR3 residues: CASSPWTGDYGYTF. In DNA form, the CDR3 reads TGCGCCAGCAGCCCATGGACAGGGGACTATGGCTACACCTTC.

This chain uses TRBV2 with TRBJ1-1; D call uncertain. The CDR3 sequence is 13 residues long. Trimming stripped 4 bases from V and 4 bases from J, with 10 bases between. The germline CDR1 and CDR2 sequences are SNHLY and FYNNEI. The CDR3, as DNA: TGTGCCAGCAGTGGGACTGAGGGCACTGAAGCTTTCTTT. This gives the protein CASSGTEGTEAFF.

The chain employs TRBV7-3 and TRBJ2-7; 12 bases are shared with TRBD2. The CDR3 is made up of 15 amino acids. CDR1 SGHTA and CDR2 FQGTGA come from the germline V gene. The V gene end was trimmed by 5 bases and the J gene end by 6 bases; junction bases not matched to a gene: 8. The CDR3 DNA is TGTGCCAGCAGCCCCTTGGGACTAGCGGGTTCCGAGCAGTACTTC. Translation: CASSPLGLAGSEQYF. The full variable domain, its missing parts supplied by reference TRBV7-3 and TRBJ2-7, is GAGVSQTPSNKVTEKGKYVELRCDPISGHTALYWYRQSLGQGPEFLIYFQGTGAADDSGLPNDRFFAVRPEGSVSTLKIQRTERGDSAVYLCASSPLGLAGSEQYFGPGTRLTVT.

The rearrangement uses TRBV28 and TRBJ2-7; D may be TRBD2 (7 bases). The CDR3 length is 15 residues. V dropped 7 bases and J dropped 2 bases, with 18 bases sitting between them. Germline V gives CDR1 MDHEN, CDR2 SYDVKM. CDR3 amino acids: CASITPGGQTYEQYF. The CDR3 nucleotides are TGTGCCAGCATCACACCCGGGGGGCAGACCTACGAGCAGTACTTC. Full variable domain (rest looked up from reference TRBV28 and TRBJ2-7): DVKVTQSSRYLVKRTGEKVFLECVQDMDHENMFWYRQDPGLGLRLIYFSYDVKMKEKGDIPEGYSVSREKKERFSLILESASTNQTSMYLCASITPGGQTYEQYFGPGTRLTVT.

V and J are TRBV6-1 and TRBJ2-5, with D possibly TRBD1 on 6 matching bases. CDR1 MNHNS and CDR2 SASEGT come from the germline V gene. CDR3 size: 17 residues. V dropped 1 base and J dropped 5 bases, with 20 bases sitting between them. The CDR3 region has the DNA TGTGCCAGCAGTGAAGGGTCGGGCCAGGGGAGTGGGGAGACCCAGTACTTC. Encoded protein: CASSEGSGQGSGETQYF.

The CDR3 sequence: CASSSTLWGNSKSEYF. Written as DNA, the CDR3 is TGTGCCAGCAGTTCCACTCTATGGGGTAATTCCAAATCCGAGTACTTC. The rearrangement joins TRBV28 to TRBJ2-7; D gene uncertain. Germline assignment: CDR1 MDHEN and CDR2 SYDVKM. The germline V and J ends were trimmed by 4 bases and 11 bases, with 27 bases remaining between them. This CDR3 contains 16 residues.

The CDR3 DNA reads TGTGCCAGTAGTAAAGGGGGGGACTATGGCTACACCTTC. It codes for CASSKGGDYGYTF. This sequence joins TRBV19 and TRBJ1-2, with D possibly TRBD1 on 6 matching bases. The CDR3 runs 13 residues. From germline, CDR1 is LNHDA and CDR2 SQIVND (reference sequence). Trimming removed 4 bases from V and 3 bases from J, with 9 bases in between.

The chain links TRBV12-5 to TRBJ2-2; possible D gene TRBD1, 8 bases. With 0 bases removed from V and 6 bases from J, the gap between germline ends came to 17 bases. This CDR3 region has 17 residues. Germline CDR1 and CDR2: LGHNT and FRNRAP. The CDR3 nucleotides are TGTGCTAGTGGTTTGGTCGAAAGACAGGGGAGGGCCGGGGAGCTGTTTTTT. Translated, it gives CASGLVERQGRAGELFF.

The rearrangement links TRBV7-2 to TRBJ1-2; no definite D call. V shed 0 bases and J shed 7 bases, with 12 bases lying between them. The length of the CDR3 is 14 residues. Germline V CDR1 and CDR2: SGHTA, FQGNSA. In DNA, the CDR3 is TGTGCCAGCAGCTTAGCGGTTTCTACTTCTGGCTACACCTTC. This sequence encodes CASSLAVSTSGYTF.

This clone turned up a few times. The rearrangement uses TRBV5-1 and TRBJ1-2, with D unclear. From germline, CDR1 is SGHRS and CDR2 YFSETQ. The CDR3 is 14 residues long. V dropped 0 bases and J dropped 4 bases, with 10 bases sitting between them. The CDR3 DNA is TGCGCCAGCAGCTTGGAAGGGTCTGGCTATGGCTACACCTTC. Amino acids: CASSLEGSGYGYTF.

V is TRBV21-1 and J is TRBJ1-4. TRBV21-1 is termed a pseudogene. The CDR3 is 18 residues long. This CDR3 reads CASSKWGIPGRDNEKLFF. CDR3 DNA sequence: TGTGCCAGCAGCAAATGGGGCATACCAGGGAGGGATAATGAAAAACTGTTTTTT.

The rearrangement links TRBV7-2 to TRBJ1-3; weak D call: TRBD1 (6 bases). This CDR3 is built from 13 residues. V was pared by 1 base and J by 8 bases, with 9 bases between. From germline, CDR1 is SGHTA and CDR2 FQGNSA. The CDR3 DNA follows: TGTGCCAGCAGCTTAGGAGGGGGTGACACCATATATTTT. Translating it yields CASSLGGGDTIYF.

The rearrangement links TRBV6-6 to TRBJ2-4; D not resolved. The V gene lost 6 bases and the J gene lost 7 bases, with 13 bases spanning the gap. The CDR3 contains 13 residues. The V gene's germline CDR1 is MNHNY and CDR2 SVGAGI (reference sequence). The CDR3 loop reads CASRWGSSNIQYF. As DNA, the CDR3 is TGTGCCAGCAGATGGGGTAGCAGTAACATTCAGTACTTC.

The chain has TRBV11-2 and TRBJ2-1, with TRBD2 matching 10 bases. The V gene's germline CDR1 is SGHAT and CDR2 FQNNGV. This CDR3 region has 16 residues. The trim removed 0 bases at V and 7 bases at J, leaving 6 bases unmatched. The CDR3 spells CASSLDLAGVRNEQFF. The CDR3 DNA reads TGTGCCAGCAGCTTAGACCTAGCGGGAGTTCGGAATGAGCAGTTCTTC.

The V call is TRBV6-5, the J call TRBJ2-1; 12 bases are a match to TRBD2. V was pared by 6 bases and J by 7 bases, with 7 bases of the junction left unmatched. Germline CDR1 and CDR2: MNHEY and SVGAGI. This CDR3 is built from 15 residues. The CDR3 DNA reads as TGTGCCAGCAGCCGACTAGCGGGAGCAGGGAATGAGCAGTTCTTC. Residues: CASSRLAGAGNEQFF.

This sequence joins TRBV5-4 and TRBJ2-3; no firm D call. The V and J ends lost 4 bases and 0 bases respectively, with 6 bases between them. The V gene's germline CDR1 is SGHNT and CDR2 YYREEE (reference sequence). The CDR3 contains 13 residues. CDR3 nucleotide sequence: TGTGCCAGCAGCCAAGACAGCACAGATACGCAGTATTTT. The encoded protein is CASSQDSTDTQYF. Drawing the rest from reference TRBV5-4 and TRBJ2-3, the complete variable domain is ETGVTQSPTHLIKTRGQQVTLRCSSQSGHNTVSWYQQALGQGPQFIFQYYREEENGRGNFPPRFSGLQFPNYSSELNVNALELDDSALYLCASSQDSTDTQYFGPGTRLTVL.